Following are 6 T cell receptor beta chains from one sample sequenced in a study of CD8+CD57+ T cells in acquired aplastic anemia. Previously, flow cytometry had revealed CD8+CD57+ cell expansion in the patients chosen for sequencing. TCR beta VDJ and CDR3 were profiled, and genomic DNA was the template. MiXCR was run by TCRdb on the reads, yielding one entry per CDR3 protein. Of 120,000 or so distinct CDR3 sequences listed, over 30% are singletons. The sequenced sample consisted of sorted CD4+, CD8+, or CD8+CD57+ T cells (not recorded which) from PBMCs. Every receptor here comes from a human donor with aplastic anemia.

Comments on this clonotype: A read error may be the cause here, since a much bigger clone is one base away. V and J are TRBV4-1 and TRBJ1-5; a possible D gene is TRBD1 (5 bases). The germline gives CDR1 MGHRA, CDR2 YSYEKL. The CDR3 has 14 residues. DNA for the CDR3: TGCGCCTGCAGCCAGGCTCGGGGGGATCAGCCCCAGCATTTT. Protein: CACSQARGDQPQHF.

The chain uses TRBV29-1 and TRBJ2-3, with unresolved D. V lost 1 base to trimming and J lost 2 bases, with 13 bases between them. The CDR3 loop spans 15 amino acids. The V gene's germline CDR1 is SQVTM and CDR2 ANQGSEA. The chain's CDR3 is CSVEAPQSPTDTQYF. DNA for the CDR3: TGCAGCGTTGAAGCCCCACAGTCCCCCACAGATACGCAGTATTTT.

This clonotype showed up just a few times. A much larger clone lies a single base off, so this may be a read error. This chain connects TRBV7-9 to TRBJ1-4, with 7 bases fitting TRBD1. Germline values: CDR1 SEHNR, CDR2 FQNEAQ (reference sequence). There are 15 residues in the CDR3. The CDR3 spells CASSLAGGTNERLFF. CDR3 nucleotide sequence: TGTGCCAGCAGCTTAGCAGGGGGCACTAATGAAAGACTGTTTTTT.

The chain uses TRBV12-3 or TRBV12-4 and TRBJ2-7; unclear D gene. The CDR3 loop spans 14 amino acids. The ends were cut back, 1 base at V and 0 bases at J, with 7 bases in the middle. The CDR3, as DNA: TGTGCCAGCAGTTTAGGGACCATCTCCTACGAGCAGTACTTC. Translated, it gives CASSLGTISYEQYF.

Comment on this clonotype: Compared with germline, one end of the junction differs, possibly owing to a read error. V usage is TRBV11-2 and J usage is TRBJ2-1, with no clear D. The CDR3 runs 15 residues. The germline V gene encodes CDR1 SGHAT and CDR2 FQNNGV. CDR3 residues: CASSLWRTSYNGQFF. CDR3 nucleotides: TGTGCCAGCAGCTTGTGGCGGACCTCCTACAATGGGCAGTTCTTC.

This clonotype came up many times. The genes are TRBV6-1 and TRBJ2-7, with a possible D match to TRBD1 (5 bases). The CDR3 covers 11 residues. Germline values: CDR1 MNHNS, CDR2 SASEGT. V lost 11 bases, J lost 6 bases, and 14 bases lay in between. The CDR3 spells CAVSRAGEQYF. The CDR3 DNA sequence: TGTGCCGTTTCCAGGGCAGGCGAGCAGTACTTC.